These T cell receptor beta chains were read from a single sample in a study of blood T cell repertoires in COVID-19. TCRdb keeps only in-frame clones here, not all; method: immunoSEQ multiplex PCR. This table holds approximately 150,000 clones, 80% to 90% found once. Sequenced: peripheral blood. All receptors derive from a human donor in a cohort sampled during active COVID-19. CDR3s include the opening cysteine and the closing phenylalanine or tryptophan. A D gene is named only where the DNA matches it firmly. For some rows the clone size is stated as once, few or many, or as a class when expanded; others skip it.

abundance: few; v_gene: TRBV13; len: 16; j_gene: TRBJ1-3; d_gene: -; CDR3nt: TGTGCCAGCAGCTTATTCAGAAGGGGCTCTGGAAACACCATATATTTT; CDR3aa: CASSLFRRGSGNTIYF
abundance: -; v_gene: TRBV6-5; len: 16; j_gene: TRBJ2-1; d_gene: -; CDR3nt: TGTGCCAGCAGTTACTTCGAGCCGAGCTCCTACAATGAGCAGTTCTTC; CDR3aa: CASSYFEPSSYNEQFF
abundance: -; v_gene: TRBV6-4; len: 14; j_gene: TRBJ2-3; d_gene: TRBD2; CDR3nt: TGTGCCAGCAGTGATTATGCGGGAGCCGATACGCAGTATTTT; CDR3aa: CASSDYAGADTQYF
abundance: -; v_gene: TRBV5-1; len: 16; j_gene: TRBJ1-2; d_gene: -; CDR3nt: TGCGCCAGCAGCTCGGCTGGGGGGTCCGGGATATATGGCTACACCTTC; CDR3aa: CASSSAGGSGIYGYTF
abundance: few; v_gene: TRBV4-3; len: 20; j_gene: TRBJ2-6; d_gene: TRBD1; CDR3nt: TGCGCCAGCAGCCAAGACCCCGGTACAGGGGGTTTCTCTGGGGCCAACGTCCTGACTTTC; CDR3aa: CASSQDPGTGGFSGANVLTF
abundance: -; v_gene: TRBV10-1; len: 13; j_gene: TRBJ1-1; d_gene: -; CDR3nt: TGCGCCAGCAGTGCAGAGGTCTCCACTGAAGCTTTCTTT; CDR3aa: CASSAEVSTEAFF
abundance: -; v_gene: TRBV3-1/TRBV3-2; len: 14; j_gene: TRBJ1-3; d_gene: -; CDR3nt: TGTGCCAGCAGCCAAAGGGGGGGTGGAAACACCATATATTTT; CDR3aa: CASSQRGGGNTIYF
abundance: -; v_gene: TRBV29-1; len: 21; j_gene: TRBJ2-5; d_gene: -; CDR3nt: TGCAGCGTTCTTCTTAGGTTGAGCAGGGGCACTTTGGTCTCGAGTGGGGAGACCCAGTACTTC; CDR3aa: CSVLLRLSRGTLVSSGETQYF
abundance: few; v_gene: TRBV3-1/TRBV3-2; len: 17; j_gene: TRBJ2-7; d_gene: TRBD1; CDR3nt: TGTGCCAGCAGCCAAGATCGGGACAGGGGTCCGACCTACGAGCAGTACTTC; CDR3aa: CASSQDRDRGPTYEQYF
abundance: few; v_gene: TRBV18; len: 16; j_gene: TRBJ1-5; d_gene: TRBD1; CDR3nt: TGTGCCAGCTCACCTCGAGGACAGGGTTTTGAGCAGCCCCAGCATTTT; CDR3aa: CASSPRGQGFEQPQHF
abundance: -; v_gene: TRBV6-2/TRBV6-3; len: 16; j_gene: TRBJ2-1; d_gene: TRBD2; CDR3nt: TGTGCCAGCAGCCTAGCGGGGGGGCTCGGCTACAATGAGCAGTTCTTC; CDR3aa: CASSLAGGLGYNEQFF
abundance: -; v_gene: TRBV5-3; len: 13; j_gene: TRBJ1-2; d_gene: -; CDR3nt: TGTGCCAGAAGCTGGTACAGGGAATATGGCTACACCTTC; CDR3aa: CARSWYREYGYTF
abundance: -; v_gene: TRBV5-8; len: 17; j_gene: TRBJ2-3; d_gene: TRBD2; CDR3nt: TGTGCCAGCAGCTTGGGTGCGGGAGGCCTGAGCACAGATACGCAGTATTTT; CDR3aa: CASSLGAGGLSTDTQYF
abundance: -; v_gene: TRBV2; len: 15; j_gene: TRBJ1-6; d_gene: TRBD1; CDR3nt: TGTGCCAGCGGACGACTCGACAGGGAAGGCTCACCCCTCCACTTT; CDR3aa: CASGRLDREGSPLHF
abundance: -; v_gene: TRBV6-5; len: 15; j_gene: TRBJ2-7; d_gene: TRBD2; CDR3nt: TGTGCCAGCAGCCCGACTAGCGGGGGAGGCTACGAGCAGTACTTC; CDR3aa: CASSPTSGGGYEQYF
abundance: -; v_gene: TRBV5-5; len: 13; j_gene: TRBJ1-2; d_gene: -; CDR3nt: TGTGCCAGCAGACCCGCCAGTGACTATGGCTACACCTTC; CDR3aa: CASRPASDYGYTF
abundance: -; v_gene: TRBV24-1; len: 14; j_gene: TRBJ1-2; d_gene: TRBD1; CDR3nt: TGTGCCACCAGTGAAAGCCGACAGGGCGAAGGCTACACCTTC; CDR3aa: CATSESRQGEGYTF
abundance: -; v_gene: TRBV19; len: 15; j_gene: TRBJ1-2; d_gene: -; CDR3nt: TGTGCCAGTAGAGACCTCCCCACAGGGTCGGGTGGCTACACCTTC; CDR3aa: CASRDLPTGSGGYTF
abundance: -; v_gene: TRBV19; len: 14; j_gene: TRBJ1-6; d_gene: -; CDR3nt: TGTGCCAGTAATCTTCGGGGGGAGGCTTCACCCCTCCACTTT; CDR3aa: CASNLRGEASPLHF
abundance: -; v_gene: TRBV9; len: 15; j_gene: TRBJ2-2; d_gene: -; CDR3nt: TGTGCCAGCAGCGTAGGCAGGGTTGCGGCCGGGGAGCTGTTTTTT; CDR3aa: CASSVGRVAAGELFF
abundance: -; v_gene: TRBV6-5; len: 12; j_gene: TRBJ2-5; d_gene: -; CDR3nt: TGTGCCAGCGGGGGGGCTCTTGAGACCCAGTACTTC; CDR3aa: CASGGALETQYF
abundance: -; v_gene: TRBV2; len: 15; j_gene: TRBJ1-6; d_gene: -; CDR3nt: TGTGCCAGCAGTGCCCAACAGGGTCTAAGATCACCCCTCCACTTT; CDR3aa: CASSAQQGLRSPLHF
abundance: -; v_gene: TRBV19; len: 16; j_gene: TRBJ1-1; d_gene: TRBD1; CDR3nt: TGTGCCAGTATCACACACGTGCCGGACAGGAGCACTGAAGCTTTCTTT; CDR3aa: CASITHVPDRSTEAFF
abundance: -; v_gene: TRBV9; len: 15; j_gene: TRBJ1-3; d_gene: -; CDR3nt: TGTGCCAGCAGCCCTCGGCCGGGGGAGGGAAACACCATATATTTT; CDR3aa: CASSPRPGEGNTIYF
abundance: -; v_gene: TRBV25-1; len: 15; j_gene: TRBJ1-6; d_gene: -; CDR3nt: TGTGCCAGCAGTGTCGGCAGGGGAATGAATTCACCCCTCCACTTT; CDR3aa: CASSVGRGMNSPLHF
abundance: -; v_gene: TRBV7-9; len: 11; j_gene: TRBJ1-1; d_gene: -; CDR3nt: TGTGCCAGCAACACCGGGACACAAGCTTTCTTT; CDR3aa: CASNTGTQAFF
abundance: -; v_gene: TRBV7-9; len: 17; j_gene: TRBJ1-4; d_gene: TRBD1; CDR3nt: TGTGCCAGCAGCTTAGAGTCGGGACAGGGGTATAATGAAAAACTGTTTTTT; CDR3aa: CASSLESGQGYNEKLFF
abundance: -; v_gene: TRBV9; len: 13; j_gene: TRBJ1-1; d_gene: -; CDR3nt: TGTGCCAGCAGCCCCGGCGGGGGGGCTGAAGCTTTCTTT; CDR3aa: CASSPGGGAEAFF
abundance: -; v_gene: TRBV3-1/TRBV3-2; len: 13; j_gene: TRBJ1-2; d_gene: TRBD1; CDR3nt: TGTGCCAGCAGCCTCACCGACAGGGGTGGCTACACCTTC; CDR3aa: CASSLTDRGGYTF
abundance: -; v_gene: TRBV11-3; len: 15; j_gene: TRBJ2-5; d_gene: TRBD2; CDR3nt: TGTGCCAGCAGCGAAGGGACTAGCGGGACAGAGACCCAGTACTTC; CDR3aa: CASSEGTSGTETQYF
abundance: -; v_gene: TRBV7-6; len: 12; j_gene: TRBJ1-5; d_gene: -; CDR3nt: TGTGCCAGCAGCCTTCCGGATCAGCCCCAGCATTTT; CDR3aa: CASSLPDQPQHF
abundance: -; v_gene: TRBV5-1; len: 15; j_gene: TRBJ2-2; d_gene: TRBD1; CDR3nt: TGCGCCAGCAGGGACAGGGGACCGAACACCGGGGAGCTGTTTTTT; CDR3aa: CASRDRGPNTGELFF
abundance: -; v_gene: TRBV19; len: 15; j_gene: TRBJ2-1; d_gene: TRBD2; CDR3nt: TGTGCCAGTAGTAGCGGGACTAGCAATTCCAATGAGCAGTTCTTC; CDR3aa: CASSSGTSNSNEQFF
abundance: -; v_gene: TRBV5-4; len: 13; j_gene: TRBJ1-2; d_gene: TRBD1; CDR3nt: TGTGCCAGCAGACGACAGGGGGCGCATGGCTACACCTTC; CDR3aa: CASRRQGAHGYTF
abundance: -; v_gene: TRBV7-2; len: 13; j_gene: TRBJ2-1; d_gene: -; CDR3nt: TGTGCCAGCAGCCGAGACAGAATGACAGAGCAGTTCTTC; CDR3aa: CASSRDRMTEQFF
abundance: -; v_gene: TRBV27; len: 16; j_gene: TRBJ1-6; d_gene: TRBD1; CDR3nt: TGTGCCAGCACCATCGCCCTCGGGACAGGGCTTTCACCCCTCCACTTT; CDR3aa: CASTIALGTGLSPLHF
abundance: -; v_gene: TRBV6-2/TRBV6-3; len: 16; j_gene: TRBJ2-2; d_gene: TRBD1; CDR3nt: TGTGCCAGCAGTAAACAGGGGGCTGTGGGCACCGGGGAGCTGTTTTTT; CDR3aa: CASSKQGAVGTGELFF
abundance: -; v_gene: TRBV6-2/TRBV6-3; len: 16; j_gene: TRBJ2-7; d_gene: TRBD1; CDR3nt: TGTGCCAGCAGTACCGAGGACAGGGGCCCCTCCTACGAGCAGTACTTC; CDR3aa: CASSTEDRGPSYEQYF
abundance: -; v_gene: TRBV19; len: 13; j_gene: TRBJ2-1; d_gene: -; CDR3nt: TGTGCCAGTAGGCCATCAGGGGACAATGAGCAGTTCTTC; CDR3aa: CASRPSGDNEQFF
abundance: -; v_gene: TRBV28; len: 17; j_gene: TRBJ2-1; d_gene: -; CDR3nt: TGTGCCAGCAGTTCCCCGCGGGGCGGGGCCTATACTCGGGAGCAGTTCTTC; CDR3aa: CASSSPRGGAYTREQFF
abundance: -; v_gene: TRBV27; len: 17; j_gene: TRBJ2-3; d_gene: TRBD1; CDR3nt: TGTGCCAGCCATACCGGGACAGGGTCCGGGGTCACAGATACGCAGTATTTT; CDR3aa: CASHTGTGSGVTDTQYF
abundance: -; v_gene: TRBV29-1; len: 12; j_gene: TRBJ2-7; d_gene: TRBD1; CDR3nt: TGCAGCTTTTACAGGGGGTCCAACGAGCAGTACTTC; CDR3aa: CSFYRGSNEQYF
abundance: -; v_gene: TRBV6-5; len: 15; j_gene: TRBJ2-2; d_gene: TRBD2; CDR3nt: TGTGCCAGCAGTATTCTAGCGGGAGAGTCCGGGGAGCTGTTTTTT; CDR3aa: CASSILAGESGELFF
abundance: once; v_gene: TRBV6-5; len: 14; j_gene: TRBJ1-4; d_gene: -; CDR3nt: TGTGCCAGCAGTTACGGGACAACGAATGAAAAACTGTTTTTT; CDR3aa: CASSYGTTNEKLFF
abundance: -; v_gene: TRBV9; len: 16; j_gene: TRBJ2-3; d_gene: TRBD2; CDR3nt: TGTGCCAGCAGCGTAGCTATTGCGGGGGGCACAGATACGCAGTATTTT; CDR3aa: CASSVAIAGGTDTQYF
abundance: -; v_gene: TRBV5-1; len: 13; j_gene: TRBJ2-3; d_gene: -; CDR3nt: TGCGCCAGCAGCGCAGGGGACACAGATACGCAGTATTTT; CDR3aa: CASSAGDTDTQYF
abundance: -; v_gene: TRBV19; len: 15; j_gene: TRBJ1-1; d_gene: TRBD1; CDR3nt: TGTGCCAGTAGTCCCAAAGGGGGCGCGGGCACTGAAGCTTTCTTT; CDR3aa: CASSPKGGAGTEAFF
abundance: -; v_gene: TRBV19; len: 15; j_gene: TRBJ2-5; d_gene: -; CDR3nt: TGTGCCAGTAGTATCCAAGGGGGATTCCAAGAGACCCAGTACTTC; CDR3aa: CASSIQGGFQETQYF
abundance: many; v_gene: TRBV4-1; len: 14; j_gene: TRBJ1-1; d_gene: -; CDR3nt: TGCGCCAGCAGCCACGACCAGGAGGGGCGAGAAGCTTTCTTT; CDR3aa: CASSHDQEGREAFF
abundance: -; v_gene: TRBV28; len: 17; j_gene: TRBJ2-1; d_gene: TRBD1; CDR3nt: TGTGCCAGCAGTGAGAACGACTGGGGACAGGGGGTTGGAGAGCAGTTCTTC; CDR3aa: CASSENDWGQGVGEQFF